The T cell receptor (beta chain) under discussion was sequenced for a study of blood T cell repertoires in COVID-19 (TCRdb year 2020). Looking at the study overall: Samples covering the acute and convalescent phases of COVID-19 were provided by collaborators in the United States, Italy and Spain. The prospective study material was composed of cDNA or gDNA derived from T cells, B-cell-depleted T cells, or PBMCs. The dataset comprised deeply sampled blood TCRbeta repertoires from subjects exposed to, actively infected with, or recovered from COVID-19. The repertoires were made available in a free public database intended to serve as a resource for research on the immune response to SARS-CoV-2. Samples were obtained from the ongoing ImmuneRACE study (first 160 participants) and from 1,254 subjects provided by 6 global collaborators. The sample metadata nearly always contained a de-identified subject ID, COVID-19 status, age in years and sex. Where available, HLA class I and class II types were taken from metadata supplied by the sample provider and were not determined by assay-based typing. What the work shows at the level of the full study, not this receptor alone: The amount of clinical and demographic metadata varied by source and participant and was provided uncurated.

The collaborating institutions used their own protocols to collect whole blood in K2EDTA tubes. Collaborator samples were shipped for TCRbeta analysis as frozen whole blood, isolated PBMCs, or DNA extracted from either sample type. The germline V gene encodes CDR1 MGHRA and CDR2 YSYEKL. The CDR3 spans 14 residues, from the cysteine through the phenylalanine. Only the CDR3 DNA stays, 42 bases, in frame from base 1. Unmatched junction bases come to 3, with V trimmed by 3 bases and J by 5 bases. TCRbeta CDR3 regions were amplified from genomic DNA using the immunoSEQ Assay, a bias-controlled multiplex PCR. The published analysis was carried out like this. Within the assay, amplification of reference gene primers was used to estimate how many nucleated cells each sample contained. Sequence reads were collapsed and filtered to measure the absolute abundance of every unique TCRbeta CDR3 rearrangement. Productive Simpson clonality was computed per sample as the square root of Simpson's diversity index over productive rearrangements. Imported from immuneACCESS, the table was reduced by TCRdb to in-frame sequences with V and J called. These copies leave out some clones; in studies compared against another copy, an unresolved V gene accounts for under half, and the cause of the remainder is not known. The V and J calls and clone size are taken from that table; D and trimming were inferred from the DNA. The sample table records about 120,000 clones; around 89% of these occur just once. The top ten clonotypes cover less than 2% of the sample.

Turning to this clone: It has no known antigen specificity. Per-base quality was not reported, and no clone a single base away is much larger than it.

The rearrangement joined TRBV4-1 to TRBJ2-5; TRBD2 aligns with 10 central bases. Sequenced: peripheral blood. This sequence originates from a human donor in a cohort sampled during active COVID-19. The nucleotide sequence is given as TGCGCCAGCAGCCAGCCGGGACTAGCGGAGACCCAGTACTTC. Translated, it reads CASSQPGLAETQYF.